This T cell receptor (beta chain) comes out of a study of CD8+ T cells in alopecia areata. The wider study: The study gave treated patients oral tofacitinib at 5 to 10 mg twice daily. General study findings and limits: Lesional tissue from the scalp (especially in alopecia totalis/universalis) showed higher clonality than normal scalp. The presence of one nonresponder keeps the tie between baseline CD8+ expansion and response uncertain. Tofacitinib significantly brought down scalp clonality and expanded CD8+ clones among top 100.

This clone was recorded a few times. Its antigen is not known. Treatment defined: oral pan-JAK inhibitor, 5-10 mg twice daily. The CDR3 consists of 15 residues. Germline V gene data show CDR1 as SGHAT and CDR2 as FQNNGV. V lost 5 bases, J lost 5 bases, and 18 bases lay in between. Reverse transcribed after extraction, RNA yielded cDNA as the sequencing template. Generated by immunoSEQ multiplex PCR, the TCRdb table keeps only in-frame clones and is missing some. The sample has about 130,000 clones; 45% to 60% are singletons. The sequences come from CD8+ T cells sorted from blood, collected at week 4, from a patient treated with tofacitinib. The sequence was collected from a human donor with alopecia areata. The chain joins TRBV11-2 to TRBJ2-5; tentative D call: TRBD1 (6 bases). The CDR3 is CASSHRVTGYETQYF. The DNA for the CDR3 is TGTGCCAGCAGCCACCGAGTTACAGGGTATGAGACCCAGTACTTC.